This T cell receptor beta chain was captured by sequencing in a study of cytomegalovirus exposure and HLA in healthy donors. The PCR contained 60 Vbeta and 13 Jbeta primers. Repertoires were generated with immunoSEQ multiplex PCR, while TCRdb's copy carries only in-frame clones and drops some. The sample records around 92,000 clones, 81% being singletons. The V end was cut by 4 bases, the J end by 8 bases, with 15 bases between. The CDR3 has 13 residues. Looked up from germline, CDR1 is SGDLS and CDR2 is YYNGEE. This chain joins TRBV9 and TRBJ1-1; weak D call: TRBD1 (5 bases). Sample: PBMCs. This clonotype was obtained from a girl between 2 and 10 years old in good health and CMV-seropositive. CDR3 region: CASSPNQGSEAFF. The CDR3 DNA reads TGTGCCAGCAGCCCCAACCAGGGCTCGGAAGCTTTCTTT.